The T cell receptor beta chain under discussion was sequenced for a study of blood T cells in healthy people across ages. Notes on the study in general: Lack of knowledge of donor CMV status possibly confounded expanded clonotype changes.

There were healthy Caucasian individuals from Russia, aged roughly 6 to 90, serving as donors. The total RNA that was extracted per sample amounted to at least 5.5 micrograms. With a J-beta primer mix and a sample-barcoded 5' primer, a second PCR ran about 6 to 11 cycles. Each of the samples gave a minimum of 3 million paired-end reads that contained CDR3. TCRdb processed the 5' RACE reads anew with MiXCR; each CDR3 protein has one entry. The sample shows roughly 700,000 distinct CDR3 sequences, approximately 49% of them seen only once. Turning to this clonotype: Antigen: not known.

From germline, CDR1 is GTSNPN and CDR2 SVGIG (reference sequence). V was shortened by 0 bases and J by 5 bases, with 12 bases between the two germline ends. The CDR3 extends over 14 amino acids. The receptor was isolated from a woman aged 60-70 years in good health. The chain is built from TRBV30 and TRBJ2-3; tentatively, D is TRBD1 (6 bases). The sample consisted of blood. The CDR3 bases are TGTGCCTGGAGTGTATGGGGGCCCGGAGATACGCAGTATTTT. Translating it yields CAWSVWGPGDTQYF.